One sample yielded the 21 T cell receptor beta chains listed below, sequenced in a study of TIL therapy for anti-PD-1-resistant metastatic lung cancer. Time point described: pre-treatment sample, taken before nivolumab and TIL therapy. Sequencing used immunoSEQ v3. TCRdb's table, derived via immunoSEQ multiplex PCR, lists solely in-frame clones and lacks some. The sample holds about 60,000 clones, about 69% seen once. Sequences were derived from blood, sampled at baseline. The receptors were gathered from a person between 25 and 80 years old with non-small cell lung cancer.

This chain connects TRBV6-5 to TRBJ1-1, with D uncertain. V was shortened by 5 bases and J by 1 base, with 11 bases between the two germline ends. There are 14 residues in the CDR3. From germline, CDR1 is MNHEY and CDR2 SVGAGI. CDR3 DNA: TGTGCCAGCAGTCCCATACCACCGAACACTGAAGCTTTCTTT. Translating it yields CASSPIPPNTEAFF.

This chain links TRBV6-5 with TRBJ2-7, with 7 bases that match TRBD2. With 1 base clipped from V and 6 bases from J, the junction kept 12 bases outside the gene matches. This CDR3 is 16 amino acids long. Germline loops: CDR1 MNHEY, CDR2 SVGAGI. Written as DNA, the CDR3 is TGTGCCAGCAGTTACTTGGGGGGGGGACTACCGATCGAGCAGTACTTC. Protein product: CASSYLGGGLPIEQYF.

CDR3 amino acids: CASSLSSGYEQYF. CDR3 nucleotides: TGTGCCAGCAGCTTAAGTTCGGGTTACGAGCAGTACTTC. The chain recombines TRBV7-9 with TRBJ2-7; D ambiguous. The germline gives CDR1 SEHNR, CDR2 FQNEAQ (reference sequence). The CDR3 runs 13 residues. V lost 2 bases, J lost 4 bases, and 9 bases lay in between.

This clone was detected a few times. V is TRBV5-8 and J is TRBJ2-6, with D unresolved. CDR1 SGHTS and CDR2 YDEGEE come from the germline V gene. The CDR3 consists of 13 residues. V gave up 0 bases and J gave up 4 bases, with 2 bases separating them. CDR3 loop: CASSLVGANVLTF. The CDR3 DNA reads TGTGCCAGCAGCTTGGTAGGGGCCAACGTCCTGACTTTC. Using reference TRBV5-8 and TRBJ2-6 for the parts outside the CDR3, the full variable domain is EAGVTQSPTHLIKTRGQQATLRCSPISGHTSVYWYQQALGLGLQFLLWYDEGEERNRGNFPPRFSGRQFPNYSSELNVNALELEDSALYLCASSLVGANVLTFGAGSRLTVL.

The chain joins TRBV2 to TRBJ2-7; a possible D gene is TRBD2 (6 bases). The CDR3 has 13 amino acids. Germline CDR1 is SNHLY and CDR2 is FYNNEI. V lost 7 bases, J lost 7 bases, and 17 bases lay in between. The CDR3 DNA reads TGTGCCAGCACTTCTCGGATCGGGGGAGAGCAGTACTTC. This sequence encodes CASTSRIGGEQYF.

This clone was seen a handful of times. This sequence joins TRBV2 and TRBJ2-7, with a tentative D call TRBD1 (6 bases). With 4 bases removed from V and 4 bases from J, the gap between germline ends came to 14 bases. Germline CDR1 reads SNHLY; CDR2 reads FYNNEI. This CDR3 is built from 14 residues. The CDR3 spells CASSAGAGQYEQYF. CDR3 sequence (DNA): TGTGCCAGCAGTGCAGGGGCAGGGCAGTACGAGCAGTACTTC.

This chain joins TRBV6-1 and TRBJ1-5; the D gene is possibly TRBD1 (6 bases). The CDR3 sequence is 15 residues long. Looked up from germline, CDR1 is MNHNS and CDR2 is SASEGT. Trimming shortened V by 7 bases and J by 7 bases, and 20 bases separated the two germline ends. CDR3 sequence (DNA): TGTGCCAGCATACAGGGAGGGTGGAGAGGACAGCCCCAGCATTTT. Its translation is CASIQGGWRGQPQHF.

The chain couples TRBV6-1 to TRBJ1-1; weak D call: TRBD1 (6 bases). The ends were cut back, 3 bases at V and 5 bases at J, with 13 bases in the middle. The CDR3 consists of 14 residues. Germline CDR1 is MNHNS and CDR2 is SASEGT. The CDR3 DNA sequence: TGTGCCAGCAGTGACGTCCCGGGACATACTGAAGCTTTCTTT. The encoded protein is CASSDVPGHTEAFF.

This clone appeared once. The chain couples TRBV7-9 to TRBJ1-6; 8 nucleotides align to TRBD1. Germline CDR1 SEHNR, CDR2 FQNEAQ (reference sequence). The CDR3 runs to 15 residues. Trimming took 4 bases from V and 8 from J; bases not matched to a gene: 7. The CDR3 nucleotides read TGTGCCAGCAGCTCCCGGACAGGGAGTGATTCACCCCTCCACTTT. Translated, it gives CASSSRTGSDSPLHF.

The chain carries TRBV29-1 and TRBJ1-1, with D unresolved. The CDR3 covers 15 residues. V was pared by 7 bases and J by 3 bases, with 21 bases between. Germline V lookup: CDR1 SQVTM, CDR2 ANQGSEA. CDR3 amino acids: CSGWRTALQDTEAFF. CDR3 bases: TGCAGCGGCTGGAGGACGGCCTTGCAGGACACTGAAGCTTTCTTT.

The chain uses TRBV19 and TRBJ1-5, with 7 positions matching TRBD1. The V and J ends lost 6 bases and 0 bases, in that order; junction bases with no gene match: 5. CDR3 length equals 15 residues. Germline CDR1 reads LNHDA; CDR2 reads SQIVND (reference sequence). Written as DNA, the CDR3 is TGTGCCAGTAGCAGGACAGGCGATAGCAATCAGCCCCAGCATTTT. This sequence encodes CASSRTGDSNQPQHF.

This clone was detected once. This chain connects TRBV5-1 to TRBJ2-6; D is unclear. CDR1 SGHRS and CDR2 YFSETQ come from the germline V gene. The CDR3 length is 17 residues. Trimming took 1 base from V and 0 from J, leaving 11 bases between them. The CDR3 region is CASSLLAVSSGANVLTF. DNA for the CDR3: TGCGCCAGCAGCTTGCTGGCAGTTAGCTCTGGGGCCAACGTCCTGACTTTC.

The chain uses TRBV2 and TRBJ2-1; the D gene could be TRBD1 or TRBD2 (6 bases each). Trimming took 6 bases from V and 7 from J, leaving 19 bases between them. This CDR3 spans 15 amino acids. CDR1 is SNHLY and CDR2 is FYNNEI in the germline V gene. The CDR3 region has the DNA TGTGCCAGCAGGCCAAACAGGGACTTTTTTAATGAGCAGTTCTTC. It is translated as CASRPNRDFFNEQFF.

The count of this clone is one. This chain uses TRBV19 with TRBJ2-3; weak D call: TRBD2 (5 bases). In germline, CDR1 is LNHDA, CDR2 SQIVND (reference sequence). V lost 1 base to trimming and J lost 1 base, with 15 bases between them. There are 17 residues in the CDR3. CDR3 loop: CASSIGRRSGGTDTQYF. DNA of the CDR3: TGTGCCAGTAGTATAGGCAGGAGGTCTGGGGGCACAGATACGCAGTATTTT.

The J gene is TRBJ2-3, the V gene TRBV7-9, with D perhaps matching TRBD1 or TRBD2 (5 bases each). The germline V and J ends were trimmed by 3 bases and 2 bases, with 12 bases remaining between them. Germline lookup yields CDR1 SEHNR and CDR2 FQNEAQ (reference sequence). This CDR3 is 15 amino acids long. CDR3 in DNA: TGTGCCAGCAGCTTCGGGACGTTGTCCACAGATACGCAGTATTTT. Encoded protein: CASSFGTLSTDTQYF.

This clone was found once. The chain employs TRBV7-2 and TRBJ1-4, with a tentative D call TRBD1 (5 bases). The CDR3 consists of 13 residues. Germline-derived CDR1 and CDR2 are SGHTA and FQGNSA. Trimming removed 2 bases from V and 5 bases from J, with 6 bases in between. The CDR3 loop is CASSLSGNEKLFF. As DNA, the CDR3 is TGTGCCAGCAGCTTATCAGGGAATGAAAAACTGTTTTTT.

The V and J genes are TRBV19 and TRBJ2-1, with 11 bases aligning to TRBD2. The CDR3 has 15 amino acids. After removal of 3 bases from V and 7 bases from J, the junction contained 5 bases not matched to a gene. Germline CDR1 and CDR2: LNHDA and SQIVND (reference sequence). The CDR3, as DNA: TGTGCCAGTAGTATCTCAGGACTAGCGGGTAATGAGCAGTTCTTC. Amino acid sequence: CASSISGLAGNEQFF.

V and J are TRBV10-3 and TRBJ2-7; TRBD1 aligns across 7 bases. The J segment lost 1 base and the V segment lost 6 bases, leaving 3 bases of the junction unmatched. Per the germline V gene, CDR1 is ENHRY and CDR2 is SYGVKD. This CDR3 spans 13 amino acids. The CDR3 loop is CAISRDRSYEQYF. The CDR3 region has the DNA TGTGCCATCAGCCGGGACAGATCCTACGAGCAGTACTTC.

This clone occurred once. The CDR3 DNA is TGTGCCAGCAGCGCGGAAGACAGGGGAGGAAAAAACATTCAGTACTTC. Protein: CASSAEDRGGKNIQYF. V is TRBV13 and J is TRBJ2-4; 8 bases are shared with TRBD1. This CDR3 region has 16 residues. Trimming removed 5 bases from V and 4 bases from J; junction bases left unmatched: 10. Germline V gene lookup returns CDR1 PRHDT and CDR2 FYEKMQ (reference sequence). The full variable domain, completed using reference TRBV13 and TRBJ2-4, is AAGVIQSPRHLIKEKRETATLKCYPIPRHDTVYWYQQGPGQDPQFLISFYEKMQSDKGSIPDRFSAQQFSDYHSELNMSSLELGDSALYFCASSAEDRGGKNIQYFGAGTRLSVL.

In nucleotides, the CDR3 is TGTGCCAGCAGTAATACTAGGATGCAAGAGACCCAGTACTTC. As protein: CASSNTRMQETQYF. The V gene is TRBV6-5, the J gene TRBJ2-5, with a weak D call TRBD2 (5 bases). The CDR3 loop spans 14 amino acids. The V gene's germline CDR1 is MNHEY and CDR2 SVGAGI. Trimming took off 5 bases at V and 2 bases at J, with 12 bases between the two ends.

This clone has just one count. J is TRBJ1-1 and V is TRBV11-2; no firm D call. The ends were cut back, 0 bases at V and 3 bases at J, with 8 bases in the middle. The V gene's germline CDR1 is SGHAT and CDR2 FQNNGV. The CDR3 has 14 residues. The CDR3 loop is CASSLERRHTEAFF. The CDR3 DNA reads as TGTGCCAGCAGCTTAGAAAGGCGGCACACTGAAGCTTTCTTT.